This T cell receptor beta chain was identified in a study of blood T cell repertoires in COVID-19. Study information: Sites in the United States, Italy and Spain provided acute and convalescent COVID-19 samples. T cells, B-cell-depleted T cells, or PBMCs supplied cDNA or gDNA.

V was trimmed by 6 bases and J by 6 bases, leaving 15 bases between them. Germline CDR1 is MNHNY and CDR2 is SVGAGI (reference sequence). The length of the CDR3 is 14 residues. As processed by the authors: Amplification of reference gene primers was used by the study to estimate nucleated cell counts. The repertoire was sequenced with immunoSEQ multiplex PCR; TCRdb's copy has only in-frame clones and lacks some. V, J and clone size are those of that table, while D and trimming were read from the DNA. The top ten hold roughly a sixth of the sample, which has approximately 53,000 clones, more than 80% seen once.

V is TRBV6-6 and J is TRBJ1-5; TRBD1 might be the D (6 bases). Source material: peripheral blood. This sequence originates from a man aged 35-49 years with acute or convalescent COVID-19. The CDR3 loop reads CASSLTGTGQPQHF. The CDR3 DNA sequence: TGTGCCAGCAGCTTAACAGGGACGGGTCAGCCCCAGCATTTT.